A single T cell receptor beta chain is shown here with its context. This entry comes from a study of blood T cell repertoires in COVID-19. Study information: There were acute and convalescent COVID-19 samples, and they came from the United States, Italy and Spain. Sources were T cells, B-cell-depleted T cells, or PBMCs; the material itself was cDNA or gDNA.

Authors' methods: Reference gene primers were amplified, and this amplification served to estimate nucleated cell counts. Profiling relied on immunoSEQ multiplex PCR, and the TCRdb table lists in-frame clones only, not all of them. V, J and clone size reflect that table, while D and trimming were determined from the DNA. The repertoire holds about 180,000 clones, with approximately 85% as singletons. Germline lookup yields CDR1 MNHEY and CDR2 SMNVEV (reference sequence). V lost 7 bases, J lost 4 bases, and 4 bases stayed unmatched. The CDR3 covers 14 residues. This chain joins TRBV27 and TRBJ2-1, with 10 positions matching TRBD2. The receptor was derived from a human donor with active or convalescent COVID-19. The donor label of this sample is uncertain. The sample consisted of peripheral blood. CDR3 bases: TGTGCCAGCACAACTAGCGGGGCTTACAATGAGCAGTTCTTC. Translation gives CASTTSGAYNEQFF.